A single sample is the source of the 25 T cell receptor beta chains below, sequenced in a study of post-analysis software for immune sequencing data. Each TCR beta cDNA library carried unique molecular identifiers. One entry per CDR3 protein, called by TCRdb with MiXCR from the PCR reads. Found here are under 900,000 distinct CDR3 sequences, approximately 53% of them singletons; the top ten hold approximately 4.2%. General observations from the study: Comparison of patients with controls showed roughly five TRBV segments more frequent in patients, TRBV5-6, TRBV5-1 and TRBV20-1 among them.

No antigen is known for these receptors. Sequencing input: blood. The receptors here all came from a girl aged 5-17 years with multiple sclerosis.

This clonotype came up once. The V call is TRBV7-3, the J call TRBJ2-3; D perhaps matches TRBD1 (5 bases). The germline V gene has CDR1 SGHTA and CDR2 FQGTGA. CDR3 length equals 15 residues. Trimming pared 2 bases from V and 2 bases from J, leaving 11 bases between. The CDR3 protein is CASSLGAHSTDTQYF. CDR3 DNA sequence: TGTGCCAGCAGCTTAGGGGCCCATTCCACAGATACGCAGTATTTT.

This clonotype was counted a few times. The chain employs TRBV5-1 and TRBJ2-5; D possibly corresponds to TRBD2 (6 bases). The CDR3 runs to 13 residues. Deletions cut 7 bases from V and 7 bases from J, with 17 bases between. Germline V gene sequence: CDR1 SGHRS, CDR2 YFSETQ. This chain's CDR3 is CASHGGASGTQYF. CDR3 sequence (DNA): TGCGCCAGCCACGGCGGGGCTTCGGGGACCCAGTACTTC.

The chain carries TRBV5-1 and TRBJ1-1, with TRBD1 matching 8 bases. V trimming: 4 bases; J trimming: 7 bases; junction bases outside the gene matches: 3. The CDR3 consists of 12 residues. Germline loops: CDR1 SGHRS, CDR2 YFSETQ. CDR3 nucleotides: TGCGCCAGCAGCCCTGGACAGGGTGAAGCTTTCTTT. As protein: CASSPGQGEAFF.

The chain uses TRBV29-1 and TRBJ2-1; no firm D call. Looked up from germline, CDR1 is SQVTM and CDR2 is ANQGSEA. Trimming removed 4 bases at V and 7 bases at J, with 26 bases between. The CDR3 is 17 amino acids. CDR3 coding DNA: TGCAGCGTTGGTCCCCTGGGCGGCACCCCCCGAAGGAATGAGCAGTTCTTC. Translating it yields CSVGPLGGTPRRNEQFF.

This clonotype was seen only a few times. J is TRBJ1-2 and V is TRBV7-9; TRBD1 matches 7 bases. The V gene end was trimmed by 5 bases and the J gene end by 1 base; junction bases not matched to a gene: 4. There are 14 residues in the CDR3. The germline gives CDR1 SEHNR, CDR2 FQNEAQ (reference sequence). CDR3 sequence: CASSPSGGNYGYTF. For the CDR3, the DNA is TGTGCCAGCAGCCCGTCAGGGGGTAACTATGGCTACACCTTC.

The rearrangement uses TRBV7-2 and TRBJ2-5; D could derive from TRBD1 or TRBD2 (5 bases each). The CDR3 runs 16 residues. Germline CDR1 and CDR2: SGHTA and FQGNSA. V shed 3 bases and J shed 2 bases, with 16 bases lying between them. The CDR3, as DNA: TGTGCCAGCAGCTTGTCAACTGCTGGGGGTCAAGAGACCCAGTACTTC. Its translation: CASSLSTAGGQETQYF.

The chain has TRBV14 and TRBJ1-1; no clear D. The germline V and J ends were trimmed by 0 bases and 0 bases, with 11 bases remaining between them. The CDR3 runs to 16 residues. Germline CDR1 reads SGHDN; CDR2 reads FVKESK. CDR3 DNA sequence: TGTGCCAGCAGCCAAGACATGGACTGGCTGAACACTGAAGCTTTCTTT. Translation: CASSQDMDWLNTEAFF.

J is TRBJ2-4 and V is TRBV7-9, with unresolved D. The CDR3 loop spans 15 amino acids. Germline assignment: CDR1 SEHNR and CDR2 FQNEAQ (reference sequence). Trimming removed 1 base at V and 0 bases at J, with 7 bases between. CDR3 sequence: CASSLGESAKNIQYF. For the CDR3, the DNA is TGTGCCAGCAGCTTAGGAGAGTCAGCCAAAAACATTCAGTACTTC.

With regard to this clonotype: The junction departs from germline at one end; a sequencing error may be responsible. This sequence joins TRBV25-1 and TRBJ2-5; 7 nucleotides agree with TRBD1. The CDR3 consists of 14 residues. Germline CDR1 is MGHDK and CDR2 is SYGVNS. The CDR3 region has the DNA TGTGTCAGCAGTTTACAGGGGTATCAAGAGACCCAGTACTTC. It codes for CVSSLQGYQETQYF.

The count of this clonotype is one. The J gene is TRBJ2-1, the V gene TRBV5-1; 11 bases are a match to TRBD2. The CDR3 runs 17 residues. V dropped 0 bases and J dropped 6; count of bases not matched to a gene: 8. The germline V gene has CDR1 SGHRS and CDR2 YFSETQ. This chain's CDR3 is CASSLVIAGGPGNEQFF. CDR3 nucleotides: TGCGCCAGCAGCTTGGTAATAGCGGGGGGGCCTGGCAATGAGCAGTTCTTC.

A single count supports this clonotype. The chain carries TRBV4-1 and TRBJ1-5; tentative D call: TRBD1 (6 bases). CDR1 is MGHRA, CDR2 YSYEKL, per germline. The ends were cut back, 3 bases at V and 6 bases at J, with 18 bases in the middle. The CDR3 spans 16 residues. This CDR3 reads CASSQPGGGRGQPQHF. CDR3 sequence (DNA): TGCGCCAGCAGCCAGCCAGGCGGGGGCCGGGGTCAGCCCCAGCATTTT.

The V gene is TRBV29-1, the J gene TRBJ2-7; D is unclear. The CDR3 loop spans 10 amino acids. Looked up from germline, CDR1 is SQVTM and CDR2 is ANQGSEA. Trimming cost V 3 bases and J 5 bases, with 5 bases left between them. CDR3: CSVEDHEQYF. The CDR3 DNA is TGCAGCGTTGAGGACCACGAGCAGTACTTC.

There are a few counts of this clonotype. The chain has TRBV5-1 and TRBJ1-2, with D tentatively TRBD1 (5 bases). The V and J ends lost 4 bases and 0 bases respectively, with 16 bases between them. This CDR3 spans 16 amino acids. Germline V CDR1 and CDR2: SGHRS, YFSETQ. DNA for the CDR3: TGCGCCAGCAGCCCCGACCCGGGGCGGACTAACTATGGCTACACCTTC. Its translation: CASSPDPGRTNYGYTF.

This clonotype was seen more than once but under ten times. The V and J genes are TRBV6-5 and TRBJ2-7; the match to TRBD2 covers 11 bases. V lost 6 bases and J lost 6; bases outside the gene matches: 13. Per germline, CDR1 MNHEY and CDR2 SVGAGI. The CDR3 has 16 amino acids. CDR3: CASSKGLAAGSSEQYF. For the CDR3, the DNA is TGTGCCAGCAGCAAGGGACTAGCGGCAGGGTCATCCGAGCAGTACTTC.

This clonotype was observed a few times. The V call is TRBV4-1, the J call TRBJ2-5; TRBD2 agrees at 8 bases. The better agreement between TRBJ2-7 and the DNA end casts doubt on the J call. The CDR3 has 19 amino acids. Germline lookup yields CDR1 MGHRA and CDR2 YSYEKL. CDR3 DNA sequence: TGCGCCAGCAGCCAAGAGACGGTGAAAATCCTAGCGGGCACGTACGAGCAGTACTTC. It translates to CASSQETVKILAGTYEQYF.

This sequence joins TRBV29-1 and TRBJ2-4, with TRBD1 matching 8 bases. The CDR3 loop spans 14 amino acids. The J segment lost 1 base and the V segment lost 7 bases, leaving 6 bases of the junction unmatched. The germline V gene has CDR1 SQVTM and CDR2 ANQGSEA. The CDR3 loop reads CSAWTGIAKNIQYF. DNA for the CDR3: TGCAGCGCTTGGACAGGGATCGCCAAAAACATTCAGTACTTC.

This chain connects TRBV7-9 to TRBJ2-1, with D possibly matching TRBD1 (5 bases). The V gene lost 9 bases and the J gene lost 6 bases, with 21 bases spanning the gap. The V gene's germline CDR1 is SEHNR and CDR2 FQNEAQ (reference sequence). This CDR3 has 15 amino acids. DNA for the CDR3: TGTGCCAGTAGGGGTTCTAGAGATCCGGCCAATGAGCAGTTCTTC. Translating gives CASRGSRDPANEQFF.

This clonotype turned up a few times. The chain has TRBV6-1 and TRBJ2-7; the match to TRBD2 covers 8 bases. Germline V gives CDR1 MNHNS, CDR2 SASEGT. After removal of 7 bases from V and 1 base from J, the junction contained 9 bases not matched to a gene. This CDR3 has 15 residues. In nucleotides, the CDR3 is TGTGCCAGCAACCGCGACACTAGCGGTTCCTACGAGCAGTACTTC. Encoded protein: CASNRDTSGSYEQYF.

CDR3 coding DNA: TGTGCCAGCAGCTCCGCCATGGGACACGGGGGATCTGAAGCTTTCTTT. It yields the protein CASSSAMGHGGSEAFF. V is TRBV7-6 and J is TRBJ1-1, with a weak D call TRBD1 (6 bases). V lost 4 bases and J lost 6, with 21 bases in between. CDR1 SGHVS and CDR2 FNYEAQ come from the germline V gene. The CDR3 is 16 residues long.

The chain combines TRBV30 with TRBJ1-2; D is uncertain. In germline, CDR1 is GTSNPN, CDR2 SVGIG (reference sequence). The V end lost 0 bases, the J end lost 1 base, and 21 bases lay between the germline ends. The CDR3 has 18 residues. CDR3 protein: CAWSVLGGVGIHNYGYTF. The CDR3 DNA follows: TGTGCCTGGAGTGTACTCGGTGGTGTCGGGATACATAACTATGGCTACACCTTC.

This chain links TRBV6-6 with TRBJ2-5, with 8 bases identical to TRBD2. The CDR3 extends over 14 amino acids. Trimming took 5 bases from V and 5 from J; bases not matched to a gene: 7. CDR1 is MNHNY, CDR2 SVGAGI, per germline (reference sequence). CDR3 nucleotides: TGTGCCAGCAGTAAAGGACTAGCCTTTGAGACCCAGTACTTC. Residues: CASSKGLAFETQYF.

V gene TRBV9 combines with J gene TRBJ2-5; the match to TRBD1 covers 9 bases. The CDR3 extends over 18 amino acids. Germline CDR1 is SGDLS and CDR2 is YYNGEE. Unmatched junction bases numbered 14, after V lost 0 bases and J lost 5 bases. CDR3 region: CASSVASYGQGRLETQYF. The CDR3 region has the DNA TGTGCCAGCAGCGTAGCCTCTTATGGACAGGGGCGGTTGGAGACCCAGTACTTC.

The chain uses TRBV27 and TRBJ2-7; TRBD2 aligns across 12 bases. The trim removed 5 bases at V and 5 bases at J, leaving 4 bases unmatched. Germline CDR1 MNHEY, CDR2 SMNVEV (reference sequence). The CDR3 consists of 14 residues. The CDR3, as DNA: TGTGCCAGCAGTGGGAGACTAGCGGGGGACGAGCAGTACTTC. Translated, it gives CASSGRLAGDEQYF.

This clonotype was counted between two and nine times. The genes are TRBV6-5 and TRBJ2-1; 8 bases are a match to TRBD1. Germline lookup yields CDR1 MNHEY and CDR2 SVGAGI. The CDR3 length is 18 residues. Unmatched junction bases numbered 16, after V lost 2 bases and J lost 7 bases. CDR3 bases: TGTGCCAGCAGTTACACCTCATCGGGCAGGGGGCATTTGAATGAGCAGTTCTTC. Amino acids: CASSYTSSGRGHLNEQFF.

The chain uses TRBV30 and TRBJ1-2, with D unresolved. The length of the CDR3 is 11 residues. Germline CDR1 reads GTSNPN; CDR2 reads SVGIG (reference sequence). V was cut by 1 base and J by 4 bases, with 4 bases left in between. The CDR3 reads CAWSETYGYTF. CDR3 bases: TGTGCCTGGAGTGAGACCTATGGCTACACCTTC.